This note documents a single T cell receptor beta chain sequence. This CDR3 has 15 residues. The V end was cut by 1 base, the J end by 5 bases, with 14 bases between. Germline lookup yields CDR1 SGHTA and CDR2 FQGNSA. Up to 500,000 reads were sequenced per sample. TCRdb's copy holds only in-frame clones and misses some; the assay was immunoSEQ multiplex PCR. The sample holds 20,000 to 25,000 clones, 55% to 85% seen once. These data originate in a study of pediatric ulcerative colitis. One to two pinch biopsies were taken from the rectum during colonoscopy. This sequence originates from a boy between 10 and 17 years old with severe ulcerative colitis. V is TRBV7-2 and J is TRBJ2-5; D may be TRBD1 (6 bases). Sequenced sample: gut tissue. CDR3 sequence: CASSLDGQFVETQYF. The CDR3, as DNA: TGTGCCAGCAGCTTAGATGGACAGTTCGTGGAGACCCAGTACTTC.